The 17 T cell receptor beta chains below all came from one sample that was sequenced in a study of blood T cell repertoires in COVID-19. Profiling relied on immunoSEQ multiplex PCR, and the TCRdb table lists in-frame clones only, not all of them. The top ten clones hold over 0.95% of a sample with 380,000 or so clones, about 80% of them seen once. Sequencing was carried out using peripheral blood. The receptors derive from a human donor with acute or convalescent COVID-19. The donor label of this sample is uncertain.

The rearrangement uses TRBV5-8 and TRBJ2-1, with 12 nucleotides matching TRBD2. The CDR3 spans 15 residues. Germline V gene data show CDR1 as SGHTS and CDR2 as YDEGEE. The V gene end was trimmed by 3 bases and the J gene end by 13 bases; junction bases not matched to a gene: 11. In DNA, the CDR3 is TGTGCCAGCAGCTCTTGGGCTAGCGGGGGGGGTCTACAGTTCTTC. Protein sequence: CASSSWASGGGLQFF.

The chain links TRBV7-9 to TRBJ1-1, with 10 bases matching TRBD1. CDR3 length: 14 residues. V was pared by 5 bases and J by 4 bases, with 4 bases of the junction left unmatched. Germline V gene sequence: CDR1 SEHNR, CDR2 FQNEAQ (reference sequence). CDR3 protein: CASSPDRGATEAFF. DNA of the CDR3: TGTGCCAGCAGCCCGGACAGGGGGGCCACTGAAGCTTTCTTT.

V gene TRBV2 combines with J gene TRBJ2-7; D uncertain. CDR1 and CDR2 (germline): SNHLY, FYNNEI. The CDR3 sequence is 14 residues long. Between the trimmed V and J ends, which lost 6 bases and 2 bases, there was a span of 14 bases. The CDR3 protein is CASRPHSTPYEQYF. CDR3 DNA sequence: TGTGCCAGCAGGCCTCACAGTACCCCCTACGAGCAGTACTTC.

This clone occurred once. The chain links TRBV18 to TRBJ2-1; TRBD2 matches 7 bases. In germline, CDR1 is KGHSH, CDR2 LQKENI. The CDR3 covers 12 residues. The junction had 3 bases not matched to a gene; V was cut back by 7 bases and J by 6 bases. The CDR3 loop reads CASWAGVNEQFF. CDR3 DNA: TGTGCCAGCTGGGCGGGGGTCAATGAGCAGTTCTTC. Full variable domain (rest looked up from reference TRBV18 and TRBJ2-1): NAGVMQNPRHLVRRRGQEARLRCSPMKGHSHVYWYRQLPEEGLKFMVYLQKENIIDESGMPKERFSAEFPKEGPSILRIQQVVRGDSAAYFCASWAGVNEQFFGPGTRLTVL.

This clone has more than one count but fewer than ten. The chain employs TRBV2 and TRBJ1-2, with 7 bases fitting TRBD1. CDR3 length: 15 residues. Unmatched junction bases numbered 12, after V lost 5 bases and J lost 6 bases. In germline, CDR1 is SNHLY, CDR2 FYNNEI. For the CDR3, the DNA is TGTGCCAGCAGTAGGGACAGTTTAGGCCCCAATGGCTACACCTTC. Translating it yields CASSRDSLGPNGYTF. The whole variable domain, remainder taken from reference TRBV2 and TRBJ1-2, is EPEVTQTPSHQVTQMGQEVILRCVPISNHLYFYWYRQILGQKVEFLVSFYNNEISEKSEIFDDQFSVERPDGSNFTLKIRSTKLEDSAMYFCASSRDSLGPNGYTFGSGTRLTVV.

The gene calls are TRBV4-1 and TRBJ1-6; TRBD1 matches 10 bases. The CDR3 is 19 amino acids. V trimming: 2 bases; J trimming: 7 bases; junction bases outside the gene matches: 14. The germline CDR1 and CDR2 sequences are MGHRA and YSYEKL. The CDR3 region is CASSQTDRGSRKTNSPLHF. CDR3 nucleotides: TGCGCCAGCAGCCAAACGGACAGGGGGAGCCGCAAGACGAATTCACCCCTCCACTTT.

The chain joins TRBV10-3 to TRBJ2-1; TRBD1 might be the D (6 bases). This CDR3 region has 14 residues. Germline V gene data show CDR1 as ENHRY and CDR2 as SYGVKD. Trimming left V 6 bases short and J 7 bases short, with 16 bases between. CDR3: CAISPGTTGNEQFF. DNA of the CDR3: TGTGCCATCAGCCCCGGGACAACGGGGAATGAGCAGTTCTTC.

J is TRBJ1-6 and V is TRBV7-8; a weak D match, TRBD1 (5 bases). Germline values: CDR1 SGHVS, CDR2 FQNEAQ. V gave up 0 bases and J gave up 3 bases, with 9 bases separating them. This CDR3 has 16 amino acids. The CDR3 loop is CASSLAGVHYNSPLHF. DNA of the CDR3: TGTGCCAGCAGCTTAGCAGGGGTCCACTATAATTCACCCCTCCACTTT. The whole variable domain, filled in from reference TRBV7-8 and TRBJ1-6, reads GAGVSQSPRYKVAKRGQDVALRCDPISGHVSLFWYQQALGQGPEFLTYFQNEAQLDKSGLPSDRFFAERPEGSVSTLKIQRTQQEDSAVYLCASSLAGVHYNSPLHFGNGTRLTVT.

The V gene is TRBV11-3, the J gene TRBJ2-5, with 10 bases identical to TRBD2. CDR1 and CDR2 from the germline V gene are SGHNT and YENEEA. J gave up 5 bases and V 1 base, and 10 bases lay outside the gene matches. The length of the CDR3 is 17 residues. This CDR3 is CASSLGPSGSGWETQYF. The CDR3 DNA is TGTGCCAGCAGCTTAGGTCCTAGCGGGAGTGGATGGGAGACCCAGTACTTC.

This chain connects TRBV10-2 to TRBJ1-1; tentatively, D is TRBD1 (5 bases). There are 15 residues in the CDR3. V gave up 10 bases and J gave up 1 base, with 19 bases separating them. Germline V gene lookup returns CDR1 WSHSY and CDR2 SAAADI. The CDR3 here is CATRGMFGGNTEAFF. The CDR3 DNA reads as TGCGCCACGAGGGGTATGTTCGGGGGGAACACTGAAGCTTTCTTT.

The count of this clone is one. The chain employs TRBV3-1 (or the pseudogene TRBV3-2) and TRBJ1-2; TRBD1 might be the D (5 bases). V lost 4 bases, J lost 8 bases, and 11 bases lay in between. CDR3 size: 12 residues. Germline V gene sequence: CDR1 LGHDT, CDR2 YNNKEL (reference sequence). The CDR3 nucleotides read TGTGCCAGCAGCCGCCTGGAGGGGGGCTACACCTTC. This translates into CASSRLEGGYTF.

Remarks on this clone: The sample contains more than one DNA sequence encoding this CDR3. The V call is TRBV5-1, the J call TRBJ1-2, with a possible D match to TRBD1 (6 bases). V shed 4 bases and J shed 4 bases, with 14 bases lying between them. Germline assignment: CDR1 SGHRS and CDR2 YFSETQ. The CDR3 spans 14 residues. The CDR3 loop is CASSPAGVGYGYTF. The CDR3 DNA reads TGCGCCAGCAGCCCGGCAGGGGTTGGCTATGGCTACACCTTC.

The chain links TRBV19 to TRBJ1-1, with no clear D. The ends were cut back, 3 bases at V and 4 bases at J, with 9 bases in the middle. The CDR3 covers 13 residues. Germline CDR1 LNHDA, CDR2 SQIVND (reference sequence). For the CDR3, the DNA is TGTGCCAGTAGTATCCTGGAGGGCACTGAAGCTTTCTTT. It is translated as CASSILEGTEAFF.

The chain is built from TRBV6-5 and TRBJ2-3; 9 nucleotides agree with TRBD2. Germline lookup yields CDR1 MNHEY and CDR2 SVGAGI. V trimming: 0 bases; J trimming: 5 bases; junction bases outside the gene matches: 6. There are 16 residues in the CDR3. CDR3 amino acids: CASSYSMLAGEDTQYF. CDR3 nucleotide sequence: TGTGCCAGCAGTTACTCGATGTTAGCGGGGGAAGATACGCAGTATTTT.

This clone appeared a few times. The rearrangement joins TRBV5-6 to TRBJ2-7; 7 nucleotides line up with TRBD1. The CDR3 runs 14 residues. Germline CDR1 SGHDT, CDR2 YYEEEE. The ends lost 6 bases at V and 7 bases at J; junction bases unmatched: 13. The CDR3 reads CASIHRGPPGEQYF. The CDR3 nucleotides read TGTGCCAGCATCCACAGGGGACCCCCTGGGGAGCAGTACTTC.

The CDR3 sequence: CASRRDRGTSGGVRQFF. As DNA, the CDR3 is TGTGCCAGCAGACGGGACAGAGGGACTAGCGGGGGAGTACGGCAGTTCTTC. The rearrangement uses TRBV13 and TRBJ2-1, with TRBD2 identical over 14 bases. This CDR3 is built from 17 residues. Germline CDR1 reads PRHDT; CDR2 reads FYEKMQ (reference sequence). Losses at the gene ends were 6 bases for V and 12 bases for J; bases not matched to a gene: 16.

The chain combines TRBV30 with TRBJ2-7; 8 bases fit TRBD2. V shed 2 bases and J 6 bases; nucleotides not matched to a gene: 6. Germline V gene lookup returns CDR1 GTSNPN and CDR2 SVGIG (reference sequence). The CDR3 totals 13 residues. The chain's CDR3 is CAWSSSGSGEQYF. The CDR3, as DNA: TGTGCCTGGAGTTCAAGCGGGAGTGGCGAGCAGTACTTC. The whole variable domain, filled in from reference TRBV30 and TRBJ2-7, reads SQTIHQWPATLVQPVGSPLSLECTVEGTSNPNLYWYRQAAGRGLQLLFYSVGIGQISSEVPQNLSASRPQDRQFILSSKKLLLSDSGFYLCAWSSSGSGEQYFGPGTRLTVT.